In this sample, the clone carrying this T cell receptor (beta chain) turned up a few times. What it recognizes is unknown. The sample is drawn from a study of beta chain features in type 1 diabetes. Expressed TCRB transcripts were sequenced, since all the RNA that had been isolated was reverse transcribed. Naive, central memory and regulatory T cell samples produced a mean of about 4 million reads. TCRdb keeps only in-frame clones here, not all; method: immunoSEQ multiplex PCR. Among 350,000 to 450,000 clones listed, about 12% were seen once. The CDR3 consists of 13 residues. In germline, CDR1 is SGHTA, CDR2 FQGNSA. The V end was cut by 8 bases, the J end by 2 bases, with 11 bases between. Whole-study findings and limits: A greater similarity of naive, central memory and Treg TCRB repertoires was seen among patients than among healthy donors. Patients with Type 1 diabetes showed moderately but significantly shorter TCRB CDR3s in all four CD4+ subsets.

The rearrangement joins TRBV7-2 to TRBJ2-3; D gene unclear. Sequenced input: naive CD4+ T cells from blood. The sequence came from a woman younger than 30 with type 1 diabetes. The CDR3 nucleotides are TGTGCCAGCTGTGGCGGCGACACAGATACGCAGTATTTT. As protein: CASCGGDTDTQYF.